Listed below are T cell receptor beta chains from one sample, sequenced in a study of T cell changes during pregnancy in multiple sclerosis. This table comes from immunoSEQ multiplex PCR, and its TCRdb copy is limited to in-frame clones, with some not included. Of 85,000 to 95,000 clones in the sample, about nine tenths were seen once. Sequencing was performed on peripheral blood, taken after pregnancy. These receptors originate from a female donor in good health, enrolled as a control in a pregnancy study. Each CDR3 is given with its conserved first and last residue. Fields, in order: D gene, J gene, clone size, V gene, CDR3 protein, CDR3 DNA. The D gene is left open where the match is weak. Rows give clone size only sometimes, using once, few, many, or a class for an expanded clone.

>NA|TRBJ1-2|NA|TRBV19
CASSILGRTNYGYTF
TGTGCCAGTAGTATATTGGGCAGAACTAACTATGGCTACACCTTC
>TRBD1|TRBJ1-1|NA|TRBV19
CASSPGQGAVYAFF
TGTGCCAGTAGCCCGGGACAGGGCGCGGTGTATGCTTTCTTT
>NA|TRBJ2-3|NA|TRBV4-3
CASTAGRPPSTDTQYF
TGCGCCAGCACCGCGGGCCGGCCCCCAAGCACAGATACGCAGTATTTT
>NA|TRBJ1-2|NA|TRBV5-4
CASSLDRNYGYTF
TGTGCCAGCAGCTTGGACAGGAACTATGGCTACACCTTC
>TRBD1|TRBJ1-1|NA|TRBV29-1
CSAARTGRGKAEAFF
TGCAGCGCCGCAAGGACAGGGAGGGGGAAAGCTGAAGCTTTCTTT
>TRBD1|TRBJ2-5|NA|TRBV28
CASSLSRDRVLISQETQYF
TGTGCCAGCAGTTTATCCCGGGACAGGGTACTCATCTCCCAAGAGACCCAGTACTTC
>TRBD1|TRBJ1-1|NA|TRBV6-5
CASSGQGLGAFF
TGTGCCAGCAGTGGACAGGGGCTTGGAGCTTTCTTT
>NA|TRBJ2-1|NA|TRBV28
CASSPGSYNEQFF
TGTGCCAGCTCCCCGGGCTCCTACAATGAGCAGTTCTTC
>TRBD1|TRBJ2-1|NA|TRBV10-3
CATFSGTDEQFF
TGTGCCACTTTTTCCGGGACAGATGAGCAGTTCTTC
>NA|TRBJ2-5|NA|TRBV4-3
CASSQGRQETQYF
TGCGCCAGCAGCCAAGGGAGGCAAGAGACCCAGTACTTC
>TRBD2|TRBJ2-1|NA|TRBV11-2
CASSLSSGLSYNEQFF
TGTGCCAGCAGCTTATCTAGCGGGCTATCCTACAATGAGCAGTTCTTC
>NA|TRBJ2-5|NA|TRBV5-5
CASSPRGGGVETQYF
TGTGCCAGCAGCCCCCGTGGAGGGGGCGTCGAGACCCAGTACTTC
>NA|TRBJ2-5|NA|TRBV28
CASSRSGETQYF
TGTGCCAGCAGCAGGAGCGGAGAGACCCAGTACTTC
>NA|TRBJ1-3|NA|TRBV7-9
CASSPNWAAGNTIYF
TGTGCCAGCAGCCCTAATTGGGCAGCAGGAAACACCATATATTTT
>NA|TRBJ2-5|NA|TRBV5-4
CASSLGQRQETQYF
TGTGCCAGCAGCTTAGGACAAAGGCAAGAGACCCAGTACTTC
>TRBD1|TRBJ1-1|few|TRBV7-9
CASSVLGQGKAFF
TGTGCCAGCAGCGTCCTCGGACAGGGGAAAGCTTTCTTT
>NA|TRBJ1-5|NA|TRBV5-5
CASSPFFGNQPQHF
TGTGCCAGCAGTCCTTTTTTCGGGAATCAGCCCCAGCATTTT
>NA|TRBJ1-2|NA|TRBV4-3
CASSQEGSRRNYGYTF
TGCGCCAGCAGCCAAGAAGGTAGTCGGAGAAACTATGGCTACACCTTC
>NA|TRBJ1-2|NA|TRBV7-8
CASSAADSYGYTF
TGTGCCAGCAGCGCCGCGGACAGTTATGGCTACACCTTC
>TRBD1|TRBJ2-1|NA|TRBV18
CASSHLPGGPNSGNEQFF
TGTGCCAGCTCCCACTTGCCAGGGGGTCCTAACTCCGGGAATGAGCAGTTCTTC
>NA|TRBJ1-3|NA|TRBV6-1
CASTLRVIGNTIYF
TGTGCCAGCACTCTACGGGTTATTGGAAACACCATATATTTT
>NA|TRBJ2-7|NA|TRBV4-1
CASSPGGGIRDEQYF
TGCGCCAGCAGCCCAGGCGGGGGCATAAGGGACGAGCAGTACTTC
>NA|TRBJ1-5|NA|TRBV6-5
CASSFRGSNQPQHF
TGTGCCAGCAGTTTCAGGGGCAGCAATCAGCCCCAGCATTTT
>NA|TRBJ1-1|NA|TRBV4-3
CASSRGVRTEAFF
TGCGCCAGCAGTCGGGGGGTGAGGACTGAAGCTTTCTTT
>TRBD2|TRBJ2-7|few|TRBV2
CASIAGGWLEQYF
TGTGCCAGCATCGCGGGGGGGTGGTTGGAGCAGTACTTC
>TRBD1|TRBJ1-4|NA|TRBV25-1
CASRGTANEKLFF
TGTGCCAGTCGAGGGACAGCCAATGAAAAACTGTTTTTT
>NA|TRBJ2-2|NA|TRBV7-3
CASSPPGLNTGELFF
TGTGCCAGCAGCCCCCCCGGTTTAAACACCGGGGAGCTGTTTTTT
>NA|TRBJ2-2|NA|TRBV5-4
CASSSGGDRVTGELFF
TGTGCCAGCAGCTCGGGGGGGGACAGAGTTACTGGGGAGCTGTTTTTT
>NA|TRBJ1-2|NA|TRBV7-2
CASSPLNRDAATGYTF
TGTGCCAGCAGCCCATTAAACAGGGATGCTGCGACTGGCTACACCTTC